The 5 T cell receptor beta chains in this list originate from one sample, sequenced in a study of cytomegalovirus exposure and HLA in healthy donors. Sequencing was performed with immunoSEQ multiplex PCR; in TCRdb, only in-frame clones are kept and a portion is missing. Of 150,000 or so clones listed, roughly nine tenths are singletons. The specimen sequenced was PBMCs. Source of these receptors: a man aged 18 to 30 in good health and CMV-seropositive.

The rearrangement uses TRBV5-1 and TRBJ1-1; D not certain. V was shortened by 4 bases and J by 2 bases, with 9 bases between the two germline ends. Germline assignment: CDR1 SGHRS and CDR2 YFSETQ. The CDR3 is made up of 13 amino acids. CDR3 bases: TGCGCCAGCAGCCTGATGAGTAACACTGAAGCTTTCTTT. Its translation is CASSLMSNTEAFF.

V gene TRBV7-8 combines with J gene TRBJ1-2; D unresolved. Trimming took 1 base from V and 8 from J, leaving 17 bases between them. The germline V gene has CDR1 SGHVS and CDR2 FQNEAQ. The CDR3 contains 15 residues. CDR3 protein: CASSLVGNPGGGYTF. The CDR3 DNA reads as TGTGCCAGCAGCTTAGTCGGAAATCCCGGCGGAGGCTACACCTTC.

The V call is TRBV4-1, the J call TRBJ2-1; 8 bases are shared with TRBD2. The CDR3 consists of 15 residues. The germline CDR1 and CDR2 sequences are MGHRA and YSYEKL. V gave up 5 bases and J gave up 5 bases; unmatched junction bases: 8. CDR3: CASSKPGGRNNEQFF. The DNA of the CDR3 is TGCGCCAGCAGCAAACCGGGGGGGAGGAACAATGAGCAGTTCTTC.

The chain employs TRBV9 and TRBJ1-5; D not certain. The CDR3 runs 13 residues. Germline V gene lookup returns CDR1 SGDLS and CDR2 YYNGEE. Trimming cost V 1 base and J 1 base, with 3 bases left between them. The CDR3 nucleotides read TGTGCCAGCAGCGTAAGCAGCAATCAGCCCCAGCATTTT. Translation: CASSVSSNQPQHF.

There are a few counts of this clone. This chain links TRBV27 with TRBJ2-5, with 11 bases matching TRBD1. CDR3 length: 15 amino acids. V shed 4 bases and J 5 bases; nucleotides not matched to a gene: 6. The germline CDR1 and CDR2 sequences are MNHEY and SMNVEV (reference sequence). This chain's CDR3 is CASSSSGDRGETQYF. Written as DNA, the CDR3 is TGTGCCAGCAGTTCGTCGGGGGACAGGGGGGAGACCCAGTACTTC.